The 28 T cell receptor beta chains in this list originate from one sample, sequenced in a study of CD8 T cells in ankylosing spondylitis. Study-level points and caveats: What seemed typical of ankylosing spondylitis blood was a TCR beta motif built from several highly homologous variants.

Using its own MiXCR run on the 5' RACE reads, TCRdb lists one record per CDR3 protein. Of a few hundred thousand distinct CDR3 sequences listed, approximately 8.2% are singletons. For these receptors, no antigen is known. Sequencing was done on a sample of blood, either unsorted or a sorted T cell fraction (not recorded which). These receptors were collected from a male donor with ankylosing spondylitis.

This clonotype was picked up a small number of times. This chain joins TRBV5-5 and TRBJ2-2; perhaps TRBD1 as D (6 bases). This CDR3 comprises 15 residues. The ends were cut back, 3 bases at V and 0 bases at J, with 9 bases in the middle. CDR1 is SGHKS, CDR2 YYEKEE, per germline (reference sequence). The CDR3 nucleotides read TGTGCCAGCAGCTGGGACACGACGAACACCGGGGAGCTGTTTTTT. Protein: CASSWDTTNTGELFF.

Sample share makes this clonotype medium-sized. This rearrangement joins TRBV12-3 or TRBV12-4 to TRBJ1-5, with a tentative D call TRBD1 (6 bases). The length of the CDR3 is 14 residues. V shed 5 bases and J shed 2 bases, with 10 bases lying between them. CDR3 amino acids: CASSKQGGNQPQHF. The CDR3, as DNA: TGTGCCAGCAGTAAACAGGGAGGCAATCAGCCCCAGCATTTT.

This clonotype appeared a few times. The chain is built from TRBV6-2 or TRBV6-3 and TRBJ2-7, with a weak D call TRBD1 (5 bases). CDR1 and CDR2 from the germline V gene are MNHEY and SVGEGT. V dropped 0 bases and J dropped 7 bases, with 10 bases sitting between them. This CDR3 has 13 amino acids. The CDR3 sequence is CASSYSGAPEQYF. CDR3 nucleotides: TGTGCCAGCAGTTACTCAGGGGCCCCTGAGCAGTACTTC.

This chain joins TRBV3-1 and TRBJ2-3; 7 bases are shared with TRBD2. Germline CDR1 and CDR2: LGHDT and YNNKEL (reference sequence). The junction had 13 bases not matched to a gene; V was cut back by 4 bases and J by 12 bases. This CDR3 is 14 amino acids long. The CDR3 nucleotides read TGTGCCAGCAGCCCAGCCCAGCGGGGTAGATCCCAGTATTTT. Residues: CASSPAQRGRSQYF.

This clonotype showed up many times. The V call is TRBV5-1, the J call TRBJ2-7; D might be TRBD1 or TRBD2, each matching 5 bases. This CDR3 region has 16 residues. V was cut by 1 base and J by 5 bases, with 19 bases left in between. In germline, CDR1 is SGHRS, CDR2 YFSETQ. The CDR3 region has the DNA TGCGCCAGCAGCTTGACCGTCTGGGGGAGAAGAGACGAGCAGTACTTC. The encoded protein is CASSLTVWGRRDEQYF.

The V call is TRBV5-6, the J call TRBJ2-1; 7 bases agree with TRBD1. Germline loops: CDR1 SGHDT, CDR2 YYEEEE. The CDR3 sequence is 16 residues long. The junction had 13 bases not matched to a gene; V was cut back by 5 bases and J by 5 bases. The CDR3 sequence: CASRARWDRADNEQFF. The CDR3 DNA reads TGTGCCAGCAGGGCCCGTTGGGACAGAGCGGACAATGAGCAGTTCTTC. The complete variable domain, with remaining parts taken from reference TRBV5-6 and TRBJ2-1, reads DAGVTQSPTHLIKTRGQQVTLRCSPKSGHDTVSWYQQALGQGPQFIFQYYEEEERQRGNFPDRFSGHQFPNYSSELNVNALLLGDSALYLCASRARWDRADNEQFFGPGTRLTVL.

This clonotype has just a few counts. V is TRBV5-1 and J is TRBJ1-4, with a weak D call TRBD1 (6 bases). Germline CDR1 and CDR2: SGHRS and YFSETQ. The CDR3 is 15 amino acids. V was trimmed by 4 bases and J by 2 bases, leaving 12 bases between them. The CDR3 coding sequence is TGCGCCAGCAGCGCATACAGGGATACTAATGAAAAACTGTTTTTT. It encodes CASSAYRDTNEKLFF.

The V and J genes are TRBV7-2 and TRBJ2-1; weak D call: TRBD1 (7 bases). Germline lookup yields CDR1 SGHTA and CDR2 FQGNSA. The CDR3 spans 15 residues. The V and J ends lost 4 bases and 1 base respectively, with 11 bases between them. CDR3 loop: CASSSGGQSYNEQFF. The CDR3 DNA sequence: TGTGCCAGCAGCTCAGGGGGGCAGTCCTACAATGAGCAGTTCTTC.

This clonotype showed up just a few times. This rearrangement joins TRBV28 to TRBJ1-5; maybe TRBD1 (6 bases). The germline V and J ends were trimmed by 4 bases and 4 bases, with 17 bases remaining between them. The germline V gene encodes CDR1 MDHEN and CDR2 SYDVKM. The length of the CDR3 is 16 residues. In DNA, the CDR3 is TGTGCCAGCAGTTACCCCGGGAGACAGGCGAATCAGCCCCAGCATTTT. This gives the protein CASSYPGRQANQPQHF. Supplemented by reference TRBV28 and TRBJ1-5, the full variable domain reads DVKVTQSSRYLVKRTGEKVFLECVQDMDHENMFWYRQDPGLGLRLIYFSYDVKMKEKGDIPEGYSVSREKKERFSLILESASTNQTSMYLCASSYPGRQANQPQHFGDGTRLSIL.

This clonotype turned up a few times. The CDR3 bases are TGTGCCAGCAGCTTGGCTAGCGGGAACACAGATACGCAGTATTTT. Translated: CASSLASGNTDTQYF. V is TRBV7-2 and J is TRBJ2-3, with TRBD2 identical over 9 bases. Germline trimming cut 3 bases from V and 2 bases from J; bases unmatched to any gene: 3. This CDR3 is built from 15 residues. Germline-derived CDR1 and CDR2 are SGHTA and FQGNSA.

The chain carries TRBV7-2 and TRBJ2-5, with D tentatively TRBD2 (6 bases). CDR1 SGHTA and CDR2 FQGNSA come from the germline V gene. This CDR3 contains 15 residues. The V end was cut by 1 base, the J end by 0 bases, with 9 bases between. For the CDR3, the DNA is TGTGCCAGCAGCTTAGGAACGGGGGACCAAGAGACCCAGTACTTC. Its protein is CASSLGTGDQETQYF.

This clonotype was counted only a few times. The rearrangement joins TRBV7-2 to TRBJ2-5; TRBD2 might be the D (6 bases). Germline CDR1 SGHTA, CDR2 FQGNSA. CDR3 length equals 13 residues. V lost 5 bases and J lost 6, with 13 bases in between. Here the CDR3 reads CASSITSFQTQYF. CDR3 nucleotides: TGTGCCAGCAGCATCACTAGCTTCCAGACCCAGTACTTC. Drawing the rest from reference TRBV7-2 and TRBJ2-5, the complete variable domain is GAGVSQSPSNKVTEKGKDVELRCDPISGHTALYWYRQSLGQGLEFLIYFQGNSAPDKSGLPSDRFSAERTGGSVSTLTIQRTQQEDSAVYLCASSITSFQTQYFGPGTRLLVL.

This clonotype was detected many times. The CDR3 bases are TGTGCCAGCAGCTTAGGGGGACTAGCGACATACAATGAGCAGTTCTTC. Protein sequence: CASSLGGLATYNEQFF. This sequence joins TRBV7-3 and TRBJ2-1; 10 bases map to TRBD2. CDR1 and CDR2 (germline): SGHTA, FQGTGA. Unmatched junction bases numbered 5, after V lost 2 bases and J lost 4 bases. The CDR3 totals 16 residues.

The chain has TRBV7-2 and TRBJ2-5; D is perhaps TRBD1 (6 bases). V was cut by 2 bases and J by 7 bases, with 17 bases left in between. CDR1 SGHTA and CDR2 FQGNSA come from the germline V gene. This CDR3 contains 15 residues. The CDR3 DNA reads TGTGCCAGCAGCTTAAGGCCCGACCCCAGGGGGACCCAGTACTTC. It encodes CASSLRPDPRGTQYF.

This clonotype was found a few times. The chain combines TRBV9 with TRBJ2-3, with 8 bases lining up with TRBD2. Germline CDR1 SGDLS, CDR2 YYNGEE. The CDR3 runs to 14 residues. J gave up 5 bases and V 3 bases, and 5 bases lay outside the gene matches. The CDR3, as DNA: TGTGCCAGCAGCGGTCAGCGGGAGTTAGATACGCAGTATTTT. Its translation: CASSGQRELDTQYF.

This chain links TRBV19 with TRBJ2-1; D is ambiguous. V was cut by 6 bases and J by 5 bases, with 11 bases left in between. CDR1 and CDR2 (germline): LNHDA, SQIVND (reference sequence). The CDR3 covers 13 residues. The CDR3 loop is CASSSQPNNEQFF. CDR3 DNA sequence: TGTGCCAGTAGCAGCCAGCCAAACAATGAGCAGTTCTTC.

This clonotype was picked up a small number of times. This chain connects TRBV29-1 to TRBJ2-1, with TRBD2 matching 9 bases. The CDR3 has 15 residues. CDR1 is SQVTM and CDR2 is ANQGSEA in the germline V gene. V gave up 4 bases and J gave up 10 bases; unmatched junction bases: 14. CDR3 in amino acids: CSVANGASGIGEQFF. The CDR3 DNA follows: TGCAGCGTTGCTAACGGGGCTAGCGGGATAGGGGAGCAGTTCTTC.

This chain's CDR3 is CSGGSDTGELFF. Written as DNA, the CDR3 is TGCAGCGGGGGGAGCGACACCGGGGAGCTGTTTTTT. The genes are TRBV29-1 and TRBJ2-2; D may correspond to TRBD1 or TRBD2 (5 bases each). With 7 bases removed from V and 3 bases from J, the gap between germline ends came to 9 bases. Germline V gene data show CDR1 as SQVTM and CDR2 as ANQGSEA. The CDR3 has 12 amino acids.

This clonotype has more than one count but fewer than ten. The CDR3 sequence is CASSLRRDHRGTEAFF. CDR3 nucleotides: TGCGCCAGCAGCTTGCGCAGGGACCACCGAGGCACTGAAGCTTTCTTT. V is TRBV5-1 and J is TRBJ1-1, with D possibly TRBD1 on 5 matching bases. The CDR3 contains 16 residues. Germline V gene data show CDR1 as SGHRS and CDR2 as YFSETQ. The V and J ends lost 1 base and 4 bases respectively, with 17 bases between them.

This clonotype was seen only a few times. The J gene is TRBJ1-2, the V gene TRBV10-3; D ambiguous. Germline-derived CDR1 and CDR2 are ENHRY and SYGVKD. Trimming removed 3 bases at V and 7 bases at J, with 9 bases between. This CDR3 is 12 amino acids long. CDR3 bases: TGTGCCATCAGTGACACCGGCGGTGGCTACACCTTC. The encoded protein is CAISDTGGGYTF.

J is TRBJ2-1 and V is TRBV20-1; D perhaps matches TRBD2 (5 bases). V gave up 1 base and J gave up 3 bases, with 16 bases separating them. Germline V gene sequence: CDR1 DFQATT, CDR2 SNEGSKA (reference sequence). The CDR3 covers 16 residues. The CDR3 region has the DNA TGCAGTGCTAGAGGAGAGGGTGCGGAAAGCTACAATGAGCAGTTCTTC. It encodes CSARGEGAESYNEQFF.

This clonotype was detected only a few times. The chain uses TRBV14 and TRBJ2-1; D uncertain. Deletions cut 1 base from V and 4 bases from J, with 8 bases between. The length of the CDR3 is 14 residues. In germline, CDR1 is SGHDN, CDR2 FVKESK. The CDR3: CASSQGGAYNEQFF. CDR3 coding DNA: TGTGCCAGCAGCCAAGGTGGCGCATACAATGAGCAGTTCTTC.

The genes are TRBV2 and TRBJ2-7; 9 bases align to TRBD2. The CDR3 totals 14 residues. Germline lookup yields CDR1 SNHLY and CDR2 FYNNEI. After removal of 8 bases from V and 3 bases from J, the junction contained 8 bases not matched to a gene. The CDR3 region is CASGGLAGYYEQYF. In nucleotides, the CDR3 is TGTGCCAGCGGGGGCCTAGCGGGATACTACGAGCAGTACTTC.

This clonotype has only a few counts. V usage is TRBV7-8 and J usage is TRBJ2-7; D uncertain. CDR1 is SGHVS, CDR2 FQNEAQ, per germline. V was shortened by 5 bases and J by 6 bases, with 14 bases between the two germline ends. This CDR3 has 13 amino acids. The CDR3 spells CASSTLSYREQYF. The CDR3 region has the DNA TGTGCCAGCAGCACCTTGAGTTACCGCGAGCAGTACTTC. The entire variable domain, with the rest obtained from reference TRBV7-8 and TRBJ2-7, is as follows: GAGVSQSPRYKVAKRGQDVALRCDPISGHVSLFWYQQALGQGPEFLTYFQNEAQLDKSGLPSDRFFAERPEGSVSTLKIQRTQQEDSAVYLCASSTLSYREQYFGPGTRLTVT.

This clonotype occurred a few times. This rearrangement joins TRBV19 to TRBJ1-6; D is possibly TRBD1 (6 bases). Germline CDR1 LNHDA, CDR2 SQIVND (reference sequence). V was clipped by 5 bases and J by 7 bases, with 18 bases between them. The CDR3 has 16 amino acids. As DNA, the CDR3 is TGTGCCAGTAGTCCCTCCAGGGGCACTGGGAATTCACCCCTCCACTTT. Translating gives CASSPSRGTGNSPLHF.

This clonotype has more than one count but fewer than ten. This rearrangement joins TRBV12-3 or TRBV12-4 to TRBJ2-7, with D possibly TRBD2 on 6 matching bases. Trimming took off 2 bases at V and 1 base at J, with 21 bases between the two ends. This CDR3 has 18 residues. CDR3 bases: TGTGCCAGCAGTTTATTTTTATCCGGGGGTCTCCTTTCCTACGAGCAGTACTTC. Translated: CASSLFLSGGLLSYEQYF.

This clonotype has just a few counts. For the CDR3, the DNA is TGTGCCAGCAGCCAAGCCATAGGGATGGCCTATAATTCACCCCTCCACTTT. Translating it yields CASSQAIGMAYNSPLHF. The V call is TRBV14, the J call TRBJ1-6; D remains unclear. This CDR3 is built from 17 residues. Germline values: CDR1 SGHDN, CDR2 FVKESK. V dropped 1 base and J dropped 2 bases, with 12 bases sitting between them.

Ten or more counts support this clonotype. The rearrangement links TRBV20-1 to TRBJ1-1, with D perhaps TRBD1 (6 bases). Germline V gene data show CDR1 as DFQATT and CDR2 as SNEGSKA (reference sequence). The length of the CDR3 is 14 residues. V was shortened by 5 bases and J by 5 bases, with 18 bases between the two germline ends. As DNA, the CDR3 is TGCAGTGCTGCGAGGGTCAGGGGTAGGACTGAAGCTTTCTTT. Its protein product is CSAARVRGRTEAFF.